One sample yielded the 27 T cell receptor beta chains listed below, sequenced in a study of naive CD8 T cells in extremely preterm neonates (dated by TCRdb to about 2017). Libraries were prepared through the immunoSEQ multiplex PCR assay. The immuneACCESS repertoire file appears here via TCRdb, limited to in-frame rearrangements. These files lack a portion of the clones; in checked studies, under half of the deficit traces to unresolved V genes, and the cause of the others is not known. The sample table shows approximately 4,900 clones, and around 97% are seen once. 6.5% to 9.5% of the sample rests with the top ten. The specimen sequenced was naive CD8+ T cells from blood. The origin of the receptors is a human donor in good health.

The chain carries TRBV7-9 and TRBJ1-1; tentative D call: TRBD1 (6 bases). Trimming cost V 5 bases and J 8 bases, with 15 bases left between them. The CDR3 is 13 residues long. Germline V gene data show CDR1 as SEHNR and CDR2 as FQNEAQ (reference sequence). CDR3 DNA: TGTGCCAGCAGCCGTGCAGGGGAATCGGAAGCTTTCTTT. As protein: CASSRAGESEAFF.

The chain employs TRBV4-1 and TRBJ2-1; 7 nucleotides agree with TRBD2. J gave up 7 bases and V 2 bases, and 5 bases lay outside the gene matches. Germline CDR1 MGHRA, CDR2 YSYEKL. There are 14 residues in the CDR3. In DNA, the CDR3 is TGCGCCAGCAGCCAAAGGGCGGGGGTGAATGAGCAGTTCTTC. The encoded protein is CASSQRAGVNEQFF.

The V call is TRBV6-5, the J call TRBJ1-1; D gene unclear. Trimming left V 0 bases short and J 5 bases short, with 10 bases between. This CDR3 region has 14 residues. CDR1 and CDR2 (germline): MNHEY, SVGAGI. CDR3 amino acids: CASSYSSVGTEAFF. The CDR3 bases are TGTGCCAGCAGTTACTCGAGCGTCGGTACTGAAGCTTTCTTT.

CDR3 DNA sequence: TGTGCCACCAAGCCTACACTGTTCGGTGCCGGGACAGGGTATCTTTTGAACACTGAAGCTTTCTTT. Its translation is CATKPTLFGAGTGYLLNTEAFF. The chain uses TRBV15 and TRBJ1-1; 9 nucleotides match TRBD1. This CDR3 is 22 amino acids long. The ends lost 7 bases at V and 0 bases at J; junction bases unmatched: 27. Germline lookup yields CDR1 LNHNV and CDR2 YYDKDF (reference sequence).

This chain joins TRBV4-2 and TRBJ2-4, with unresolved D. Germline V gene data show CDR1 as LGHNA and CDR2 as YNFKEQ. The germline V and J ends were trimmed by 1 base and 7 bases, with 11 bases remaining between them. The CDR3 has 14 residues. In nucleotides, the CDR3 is TGTGCCAGCAGCCAAGTTCCTAGAAATAACATTCAGTACTTC. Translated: CASSQVPRNNIQYF.

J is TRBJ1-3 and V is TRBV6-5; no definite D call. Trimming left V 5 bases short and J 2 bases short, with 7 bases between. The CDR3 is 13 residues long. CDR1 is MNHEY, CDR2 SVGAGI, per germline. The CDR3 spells CASSGLAGNTIYF. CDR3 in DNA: TGTGCCAGCAGTGGTCTAGCTGGAAACACCATATATTTT.

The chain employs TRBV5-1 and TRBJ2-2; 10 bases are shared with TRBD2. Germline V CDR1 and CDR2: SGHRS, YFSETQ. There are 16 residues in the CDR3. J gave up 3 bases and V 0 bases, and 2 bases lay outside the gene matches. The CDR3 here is CASSLGTSGYTGELFF. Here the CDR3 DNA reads TGCGCCAGCAGCTTGGGGACTAGCGGTTACACCGGGGAGCTGTTTTTT.

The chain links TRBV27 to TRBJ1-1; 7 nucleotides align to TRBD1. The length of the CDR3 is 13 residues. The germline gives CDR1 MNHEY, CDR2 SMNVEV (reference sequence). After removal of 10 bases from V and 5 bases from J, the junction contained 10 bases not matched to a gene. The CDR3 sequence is CATIGGGYTEAFF. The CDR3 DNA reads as TGTGCCACCATCGGAGGGGGCTATACTGAAGCTTTCTTT.

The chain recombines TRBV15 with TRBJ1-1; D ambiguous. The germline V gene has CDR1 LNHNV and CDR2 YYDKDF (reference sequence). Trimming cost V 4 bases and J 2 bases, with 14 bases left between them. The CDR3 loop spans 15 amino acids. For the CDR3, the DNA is TGTGCCACCAGCATAGGCAGGAGGGCAAACACTGAAGCTTTCTTT. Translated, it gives CATSIGRRANTEAFF.

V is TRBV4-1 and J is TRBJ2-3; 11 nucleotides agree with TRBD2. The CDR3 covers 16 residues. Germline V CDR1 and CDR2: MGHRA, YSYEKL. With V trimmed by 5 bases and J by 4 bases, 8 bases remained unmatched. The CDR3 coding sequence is TGCGCCAGCAGCGATAGCGGGGGGGCCGGCGCAGATACGCAGTATTTT. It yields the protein CASSDSGGAGADTQYF.

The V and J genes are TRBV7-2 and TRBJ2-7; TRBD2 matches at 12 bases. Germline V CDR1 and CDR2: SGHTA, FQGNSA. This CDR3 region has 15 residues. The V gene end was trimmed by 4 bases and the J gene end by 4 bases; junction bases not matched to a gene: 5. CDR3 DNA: TGTGCCAGCAGCTCCCGGACTAGCGGGAAGTACGAGCAGTACTTC. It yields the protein CASSSRTSGKYEQYF.

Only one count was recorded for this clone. In DNA, the CDR3 is TGTGCCAGCAGCTTATTGGATACGTGGACAGGGAAAGATACGCAGTATTTT. Encoded protein: CASSLLDTWTGKDTQYF. The V call is TRBV11-3, the J call TRBJ2-3; 8 bases fit TRBD1. Trimming took 2 bases from V and 5 from J; bases not matched to a gene: 12. CDR3 length: 17 residues. In germline, CDR1 is SGHNT, CDR2 YENEEA.

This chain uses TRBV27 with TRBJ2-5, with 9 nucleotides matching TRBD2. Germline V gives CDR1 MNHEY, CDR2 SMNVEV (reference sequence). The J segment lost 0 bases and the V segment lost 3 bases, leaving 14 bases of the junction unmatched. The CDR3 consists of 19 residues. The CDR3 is CASSFQWTSELSYQETQYF. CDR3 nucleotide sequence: TGTGCCAGCAGTTTCCAATGGACTAGCGAGTTATCTTACCAAGAGACCCAGTACTTC.

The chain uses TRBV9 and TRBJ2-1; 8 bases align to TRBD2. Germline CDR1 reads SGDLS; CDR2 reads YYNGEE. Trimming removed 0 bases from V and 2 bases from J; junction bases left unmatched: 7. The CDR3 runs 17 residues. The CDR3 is CASSVVGGGLAYNEQFF. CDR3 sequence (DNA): TGTGCCAGCAGCGTAGTAGGGGGGGGACTAGCCTACAATGAGCAGTTCTTC. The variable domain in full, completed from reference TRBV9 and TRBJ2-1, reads DSGVTQTPKHLITATGQRVTLRCSPRSGDLSVYWYQQSLDQGLQFLIQYYNGEERAKGNILERFSAQQFPDLHSELNLSSLELGDSALYFCASSVVGGGLAYNEQFFGPGTRLTVL.

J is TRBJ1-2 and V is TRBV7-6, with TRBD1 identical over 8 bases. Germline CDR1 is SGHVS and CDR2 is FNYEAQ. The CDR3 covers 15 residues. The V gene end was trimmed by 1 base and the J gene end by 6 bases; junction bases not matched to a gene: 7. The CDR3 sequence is CASSLGTGGADGYTF. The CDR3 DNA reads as TGTGCCAGCAGCTTAGGTACAGGGGGAGCGGATGGCTACACCTTC.

CDR3 DNA sequence: TGTGCCAGCCTGGGAGGGCTAGGATCCACAGATACGCAGTATTTT. This codes for CASLGGLGSTDTQYF. The V call is TRBV7-9, the J call TRBJ2-3; 7 bases align to TRBD2. J lost 2 bases, V lost 8 bases, and 10 bases had no gene match. This CDR3 contains 15 residues. CDR1 is SEHNR, CDR2 FQNEAQ, per germline (reference sequence).

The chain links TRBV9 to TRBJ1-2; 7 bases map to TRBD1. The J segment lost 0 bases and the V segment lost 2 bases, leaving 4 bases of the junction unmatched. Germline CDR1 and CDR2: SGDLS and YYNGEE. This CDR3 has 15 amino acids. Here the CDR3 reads CASSVGTAPNYGYTF. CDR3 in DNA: TGTGCCAGCAGCGTCGGGACAGCTCCTAACTATGGCTACACCTTC.

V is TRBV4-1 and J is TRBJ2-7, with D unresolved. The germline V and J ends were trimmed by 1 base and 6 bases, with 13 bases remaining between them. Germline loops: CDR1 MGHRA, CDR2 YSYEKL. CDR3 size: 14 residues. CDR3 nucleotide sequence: TGCGCCAGCAGCCAAGCGCAAGGAGTACGCGAGCAGTACTTC. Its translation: CASSQAQGVREQYF.

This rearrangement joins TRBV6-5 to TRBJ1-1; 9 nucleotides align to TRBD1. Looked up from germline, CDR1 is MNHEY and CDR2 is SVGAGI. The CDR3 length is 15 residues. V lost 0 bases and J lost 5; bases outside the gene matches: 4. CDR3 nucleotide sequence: TGTGCCAGCAGTTACTCTACAGGGGGCAGAACTGAAGCTTTCTTT. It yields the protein CASSYSTGGRTEAFF.

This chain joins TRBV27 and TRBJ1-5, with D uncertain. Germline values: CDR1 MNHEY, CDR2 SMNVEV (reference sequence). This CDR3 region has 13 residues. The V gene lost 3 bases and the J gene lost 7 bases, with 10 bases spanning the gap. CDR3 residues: CASSFRTEQPQHF. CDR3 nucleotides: TGTGCCAGCAGTTTTAGGACTGAGCAGCCCCAGCATTTT.

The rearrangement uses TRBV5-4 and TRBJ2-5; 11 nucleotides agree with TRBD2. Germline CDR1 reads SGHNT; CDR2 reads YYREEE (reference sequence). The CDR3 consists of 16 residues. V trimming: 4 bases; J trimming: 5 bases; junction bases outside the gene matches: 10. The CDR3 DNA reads TGTGCCAGCAGCCCTAGCGGGGGGCCAAACAGGGAGACCCAGTACTTC. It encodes CASSPSGGPNRETQYF.

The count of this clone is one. Here the CDR3 DNA reads TGTGCCAGCAGTGACGTCCCTAGGCAGTTCCACAATGAGCAGTTCTTC. As protein: CASSDVPRQFHNEQFF. The chain has TRBV6-1 and TRBJ2-1; no definite D call. The CDR3 extends over 16 amino acids. V was pared by 3 bases and J by 5 bases, with 17 bases between. Germline CDR1 MNHNS, CDR2 SASEGT.

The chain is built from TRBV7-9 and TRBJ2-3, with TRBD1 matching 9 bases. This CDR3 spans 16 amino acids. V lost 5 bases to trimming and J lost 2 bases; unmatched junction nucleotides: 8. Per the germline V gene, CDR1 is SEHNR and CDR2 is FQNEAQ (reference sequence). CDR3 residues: CASSPRQGDTTDTQYF. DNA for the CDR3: TGTGCCAGCAGCCCTCGACAGGGGGACACCACAGATACGCAGTATTTT.

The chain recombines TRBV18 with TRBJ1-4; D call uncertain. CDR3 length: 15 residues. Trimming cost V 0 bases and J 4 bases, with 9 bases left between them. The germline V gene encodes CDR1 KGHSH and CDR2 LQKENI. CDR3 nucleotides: TGTGCCAGCTCACCACCCCTAGACGGTAATGAAAAACTGTTTTTT. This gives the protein CASSPPLDGNEKLFF. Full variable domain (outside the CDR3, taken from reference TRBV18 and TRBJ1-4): NAGVMQNPRHLVRRRGQEARLRCSPMKGHSHVYWYRQLPEEGLKFMVYLQKENIIDESGMPKERFSAEFPKEGPSILRIQQVVRGDSAAYFCASSPPLDGNEKLFFGSGTQLSVL.

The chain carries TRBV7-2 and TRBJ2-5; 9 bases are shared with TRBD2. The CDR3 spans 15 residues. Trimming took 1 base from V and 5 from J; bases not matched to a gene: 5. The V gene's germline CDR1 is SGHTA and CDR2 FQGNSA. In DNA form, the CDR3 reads TGTGCCAGCAGCTTAGGCGGGGGGGCTTTGGAGACCCAGTACTTC. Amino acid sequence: CASSLGGGALETQYF.

CDR3 bases: TGCGCCAGCAGCCAAGGACTAGCGGGAGGGACCTACGAGCAGTACTTC. Residues: CASSQGLAGGTYEQYF. The chain couples TRBV4-1 to TRBJ2-7; 14 bases fit TRBD2. The CDR3 length is 16 residues. The trim removed 1 base at V and 2 bases at J, leaving 1 base unmatched. Germline V gives CDR1 MGHRA, CDR2 YSYEKL.

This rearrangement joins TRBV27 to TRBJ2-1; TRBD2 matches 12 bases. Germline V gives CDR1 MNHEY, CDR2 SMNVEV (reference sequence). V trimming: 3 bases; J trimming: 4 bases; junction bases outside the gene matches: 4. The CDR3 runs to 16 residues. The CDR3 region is CASSFIGLAGYNEQFF. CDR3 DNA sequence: TGTGCCAGCAGTTTTATTGGACTAGCGGGATACAATGAGCAGTTCTTC.